This T cell receptor (beta chain) is from a study of T-cell memory formation after mild COVID-19 (dated by TCRdb to the early 2020s). In terms of the full investigation: TCR sequence clusters from the two donors were largely donor specific. In two donors, T-cell clones that expanded and contracted after mild COVID-19 were followed by sequencing TCRalpha and TCRbeta repertoires longitudinally. Two young, previously healthy adult volunteers, one female and one male, were included in the cohort.

The paper's findings and limits, for the study overall: Contracting CD4+ clones were located mainly in the CM and EM memory subsets, whereas CD8+ clones were found to be enriched in EMRA. Clones that contracted from day 15 to 85 showed balanced CD4/CD8 phenotypes, whereas a second wave of clones that expanded from day 15 to 37 leaned towards CD4+. Whether the second-wave clones peaking on day 37 were SARS-CoV-2 specific was not confirmed. Only two mild cases were covered by the study, and larger cohorts that include severe cases with pre-infection samples were considered necessary. Some responding clones were detected in pre-infection memory, suggesting pre-existing cross-reactive memory T cells joined the SARS-CoV-2 response.

Ficoll-Paque density gradient centrifugation was used to isolate PBMCs. V gives up 1 base and J gives up 7 bases, and the segment between their germline ends measures 18 bases. For CDR1 and CDR2, the germline V gene (reference sequence) lists DFQATT and SNEGSKA. CDR3 length: 15 amino acids, cysteine to phenylalanine. The kept DNA is CDR3 alone, 45 bases in frame from the first base. This sample was sequenced with an Illumina NovaSeq 6000. TCRalpha and TCRbeta cDNA libraries were built by 5'RACE with constant-segment primers, adding sample barcodes and unique molecular identifiers. RNA was extracted from every sample with Trizol reagent. Libraries were amplified in two PCR steps, with a second sample barcode and Illumina TruSeq adapters added in the second step. Libraries were sequenced on an Illumina NovaSeq with 2 x 150 bp paired-end reads. As for the authors' bioinformatics: Demultiplexing of reads and collapsing into UMI-guided consensus sequences were performed with migec v1.2.7. Using mixcr v2.1.11, UMI consensuses were aligned to TRA and TRB V and J templates and then assembled into clonotypes. A clonotype was counted as expanded or contracted only when both edgeR and NoisET called the clonotype significant, with the noise models trained on biological replicates. edgeR calls used a false discovery rate-adjusted p below 0.01 and a log2 fold-change threshold of 1. PCA with hierarchical clustering of max-normalized trajectories of the 1000 most abundant clonotypes was used as exploratory dynamics analysis. Separately sequenced CD4+ and CD8+ repertoires were used to assign a CD4 or CD8 phenotype to each responding clone. In-frame beta chains were kept once TCRdb had trimmed the public reads at Q25 with fastp and called clones with MiXCR. Rows matching on CDR3 protein sequence are summarized as one entry with the most common DNA and genes. None of the V and J calls come from the authors' own analysis; TCRdb made them. Here the sample has 200,000 to 250,000 distinct CDR3 sequences; about 16% occur a single time. 2.1% of the sample is in the top ten clones.

This clonotype was detected many times. Its antigen is still unknown. The input lacks base qualities; no much larger clone sits a single base away. Recombination linked TRBV20-1 to TRBJ2-3, with a weak D call of TRBD2 (6 bases match). What was sequenced was PBMCs or a T cell subset sorted from them (not recorded which). The receptor's source is an adult woman who had mild COVID-19 (a few samples of this study predate the infection). The sample titles of this study are shuffled in the database, so cell type and time point are left out; the donor was told from shared clones. Here is the DNA: TGCAGTGCTAGAGCAGCCCTAGCCGGAGGGCATACGCAGTATTTT. The translation is CSARAALAGGHTQYF.